A selection of T cell receptor beta chains follows, all from one sample in a study of shared clonotypes between healthy human individuals. Sequencing used immunoSEQ multiplex PCR; TCRdb keeps in-frame clones, though not all of them. The sample has about 600,000 clones, about 80% seen once; the top ten hold approximately 12%. Sequencing input: PBMCs. The receptors come from a woman in her 40s in good health. Some clones in this sample may be carry-over from other donors' samples. Both conserved end residues are part of each CDR3. Fields, in order: D gene, V gene, clone size, J gene, CDR3 DNA, CDR3 protein. A D gene is named only where the DNA matches it firmly. Size is stated for part of the rows, as once, few or many counts, or as a class when the clone is expanded.

TRBD1,TRBV11-2,few,TRBJ1-2,TGTGCCAGCAGCTCGACAGGGTTTACCGCTGGCTACACCTTC,CASSSTGFTAGYTF
TRBD1,TRBV27,few,TRBJ1-2,TGTGCCAGCAGCCCCAACAGGGGTAGGAACTATGGCTACACCTTC,CASSPNRGRNYGYTF
TRBD1,TRBV23-1,-,TRBJ2-5,TGCGCCAGCAGTCATTCTGGGACAGGCCCTGCAGAGACCCAGTACTTC,CASSHSGTGPAETQYF
TRBD1,TRBV6-5,-,TRBJ2-7,TGTGCCAGCAGTTTGAACCCGGGACAGACCTACGAGCAGTACTTC,CASSLNPGQTYEQYF
-,TRBV5-1,-,TRBJ2-1,TGCGCCAGCAGCCTGATGGCGCTAACTAGCTACCAAAATGAGCAGTTCTTC,CASSLMALTSYQNEQFF
TRBD1,TRBV19,-,TRBJ2-7,TGTGCCAGTAGTATAGGGGGACAGGGCGAGCAGTACTTC,CASSIGGQGEQYF
-,TRBV5-8,-,TRBJ2-7,TGTGCCAGCAGCTTGGGACCCAGACAACCCTACGAGCAGTACTTC,CASSLGPRQPYEQYF
-,TRBV28,few,TRBJ1-3,TGTGCCAGCAGTTTAACTGGAAACACCATATATTTT,CASSLTGNTIYF
-,TRBV18,-,TRBJ2-7,TGTGCCAGCTCATACTCCTACGAGCAGTACTTC,CASSYSYEQYF
-,TRBV21-1,few,TRBJ2-2,TGTGCCAGCAGCAATCCCCGGACTAGCGGGAGAGACGGGGAGCTGTTTTTT,CASSNPRTSGRDGELFF
-,TRBV5-1,-,TRBJ1-2,TGCGCCAGCAGCTTGGAGGGTCCGCCTTTCTATGGCTACACCTTC,CASSLEGPPFYGYTF
TRBD2,TRBV5-4,once,TRBJ2-2,TGTGCCAGCAGCTTGGGCCTAGCGGGGAGGAGGGAGCTGTTTTTT,CASSLGLAGRRELFF
-,TRBV6-5,-,TRBJ1-4,TGTGCCAGCAGCCCAGGGGTAGACGAAAAACTGTTTTTT,CASSPGVDEKLFF
TRBD2,TRBV29-1,-,TRBJ2-2,TGCAGCGTTTCGGGACTAGCCAACACCGGGGAGCTGTTTTTT,CSVSGLANTGELFF
TRBD1,TRBV29-1,-,TRBJ2-7,TGCAGCGTTCCCCGACAGGGGAGCTCCTACGAGCAGTACTTC,CSVPRQGSSYEQYF
TRBD2,TRBV19,-,TRBJ2-5,TGTGCCAGTAGTATAGGGGCGGGAGGGCTAGAGACCCAGTACTTC,CASSIGAGGLETQYF
TRBD1,TRBV5-1,-,TRBJ2-5,TGCGCCAGCAGCTTGTGGGGCGGACAGGGTCTGGGGGAGGAGCAGTACTTC,CASSLWGGQGLGEEQYF
-,TRBV30,-,TRBJ2-1,TGTGCCTGGAGTGTTTGGGCTACGGGCAATGAGCAGTTCTTC,CAWSVWATGNEQFF
-,TRBV19,-,TRBJ2-4,TGTGCCAGTAGTATGGGGGCAGGGTCGCCCAAAAACATTCAGTACTTC,CASSMGAGSPKNIQYF
TRBD1,TRBV29-1,-,TRBJ1-2,TGCAGCGTTGGGGGACAGCCCTATGGCTACACCTTC,CSVGGQPYGYTF
-,TRBV27,-,TRBJ2-7,TGTGCCAGCAGTTTCCAGGGGACCTCCTACGAGCAGTACTTC,CASSFQGTSYEQYF
-,TRBV5-6,once,TRBJ2-1,TGTGCCAGCAGATTGGTTGGTGGGATCTACAATGAGCAGTTCTTC,CASRLVGGIYNEQFF
TRBD2,TRBV4-2,-,TRBJ2-7,TGTGCCAGCAGCCAAGATGCACTAGCGGGAGGGGCCTACGAGCAGTACTTC,CASSQDALAGGAYEQYF
TRBD2,TRBV5-1,-,TRBJ2-5,TGCGCCAGCAGCACGGGACTAGCGGGGCCTATCCAAGAGACCCAGTACTTC,CASSTGLAGPIQETQYF
-,TRBV27,-,TRBJ2-3,TGTGCCAGCAGTTTCTCGCAGGGTTGGGATACGCAGTATTTT,CASSFSQGWDTQYF
TRBD2,TRBV6-5,-,TRBJ2-3,TGTGCCAGCAGGGGACTAGAGACGCAGTATTTT,CASRGLETQYF
-,TRBV15,-,TRBJ2-7,TGTGCCACCAGCAGAGATCTAAGGGGCGCGCAGTACTTC,CATSRDLRGAQYF
-,TRBV5-8,once,TRBJ2-7,TGTGCCAGCAGCTTGGTCTCTGTTGGGGAGCAGTACTTC,CASSLVSVGEQYF
-,TRBV7-2,-,TRBJ1-1,TGTGCCAGCAGCTTAGTCGGGGGGCAAGTGGGCACTGAAGCTTTCTTT,CASSLVGGQVGTEAFF
-,TRBV5-4,-,TRBJ2-3,TGTGCCAGCAGCAATCCCACAGATACGCAGTATTTT,CASSNPTDTQYF
-,TRBV6-1,-,TRBJ2-1,TGTGCCAGCAGTGAAAACAGCCCAATATACCCATACAATGAGCAGTTCTTC,CASSENSPIYPYNEQFF
TRBD2,TRBV29-1,few,TRBJ2-1,TGCAGCGTCACACCCTGGGCTAGCGGGACACAGGAAGACAATGAGCAGTTCTTC,CSVTPWASGTQEDNEQFF
-,TRBV28,-,TRBJ1-5,TGTGCCAGCAGTTTATTGCGGGGGTTAGGCAATCAGCCCCAGCATTTC,CASSLLRGLGNQPQHF
TRBD2,TRBV5-6,-,TRBJ2-3,TGTGCCAGCGGTGGTAGGGGACTAGCGGGAGACTACACAGATACGCAGTATTTT,CASGGRGLAGDYTDTQYF
-,TRBV6-1,-,TRBJ2-7,TGTGCCAGCAGGGTACCCCCATACTACGAGCAGTACTTC,CASRVPPYYEQYF
-,TRBV19,-,TRBJ2-7,TGTGCCAGTAGCCCTAGCGCAGCGGCCTCCTACGAGCAGTACTTC,CASSPSAAASYEQYF
-,TRBV29-1,-,TRBJ1-4,TGCAGCGTTGAAGTTTTTGGGTTTATGGAAAAACTGTTTTTT,CSVEVFGFMEKLFF
-,TRBV9,-,TRBJ2-2,TGTGCCAGCAGCCCCCGGGGCGCGGATGGTACCGGGGAGCTGTTTTTT,CASSPRGADGTGELFF
-,TRBV21-1,-,TRBJ2-7,TGTGCCAGCAGCAAAAGTCCCAGTTCCTACGAGCAGTACTTC,CASSKSPSSYEQYF
-,TRBV6-6,-,TRBJ2-1,TGTGCCAGCAGGCCCACTAGGTCCTACAATGAGCAGTTCTTC,CASRPTRSYNEQFF
TRBD2,TRBV5-1,once,TRBJ2-7,TGCGCCAGCAGATTATTGGGGACTAGCGGTTCCTACGAGCAGTACTTC,CASRLLGTSGSYEQYF
TRBD1,TRBV19,few,TRBJ1-2,TGTGCCAGTAGTAGCCCTCGGGACAGGGGACATGGCTACACCTTC,CASSSPRDRGHGYTF
TRBD2,TRBV11-2,-,TRBJ2-1,TGTGCCAGCAGCTTAAGTGGGAGGGCCATGGTCTTC,CASSLSGRAMVF
-,TRBV5-1,-,TRBJ1-1,TGCGCCAGCAGCTTGGCAGGGGCGATCACTGAAGCTTTCTTT,CASSLAGAITEAFF
TRBD2,TRBV11-2,-,TRBJ2-1,TGTGCCAGCAGCCCAGCGGGACTAGCGGGGATAGAGCAGTTCTTC,CASSPAGLAGIEQFF
-,TRBV29-1,few,TRBJ1-2,TGCAGCGAGGAAAAGACAGCTAACTATGGCTACACCTTC,CSEEKTANYGYTF